The text below deals with one T cell receptor beta chain. This PCR relied on a set of 60 Vbeta primers and 13 Jbeta primers. TCRdb's copy holds only in-frame clones and misses some; the assay was immunoSEQ multiplex PCR. The sample has around 120,000 clones, roughly three fifths seen once; the top ten hold less than 12%. The record originates from a study of cytomegalovirus exposure and HLA in healthy donors. Germline CDR1 and CDR2: MDHEN and SYDVKM. The CDR3 totals 16 residues. The J segment lost 3 bases and the V segment lost 4 bases, leaving 8 bases of the junction unmatched. The V call is TRBV28, the J call TRBJ2-7, with TRBD2 matching over 11 bases. The sequence derives from a man aged 35 to 55 in good health and CMV-seropositive. Sample: PBMCs. CDR3 nucleotide sequence: TGTGCCAGCAGTTGGCACCTAGCGGGAGGTATCTACGAGCAGTACTTC. Amino acids: CASSWHLAGGIYEQYF.